This T cell receptor (beta chain) was retrieved from a study of vaccination effects on CD4 cells after COVID-19. Study observations and caveats: Infection-derived and vaccine-derived clones contracted markedly late after vaccination.

Sequencing followed a ViraFEST assay step that expanded antigen-specific CD4+ T cells with viral peptide pools. The authors isolated CD4+ T cells after about 10 days of culture. Vaccine administered to participants consisted of two doses of either BNT162b2 or mRNA-1273. Previously uninfected by SARS-CoV-2, the vaccine recipients also showed negative nucleocapsid antibodies. Cultures of around 2.2 million PBMC per well contained about 10 IU/ml IL-2 plus 10 ug/ml peptides. Half-medium replacement with IL-2 medium occurred on days 3 and 7. Measured with immunoSEQ multiplex PCR; TCRdb has only the in-frame clones, and not every one. The sample carries roughly 71,000 clones, 76% recorded once. Germline V lookup: CDR1 LNHDA, CDR2 SQIVND (reference sequence). The V end was cut by 2 bases, the J end by 5 bases, with 7 bases between. The CDR3 totals 13 residues. This clone was counted a few times. Its antigen is unknown.

This specimen consisted of CD4+ T cells from PBMCs cultured with HCoV-OC43 spike peptides, obtained after COVID-19 vaccination. Indicated subset: HCoV-OC43 spike overlapping peptide pool stimulation. This receptor was identified in a human donor who received a COVID-19 vaccine. The rearrangement joins TRBV19 to TRBJ1-5; D not certain. The CDR3 DNA sequence: TGTGCCAGTAGTATAAATGGGGATCAGCCCCAGCATTTT. Its translation: CASSINGDQPQHF.